This T cell receptor (beta chain) derives from a study of blood T cell repertoires in COVID-19. Authors' data handling: Researchers report that nucleated cell counts were estimated from reference gene primer amplification. The table came from immunoSEQ multiplex PCR; TCRdb's copy has only in-frame clones and leaves some out. That table gives V, J and clone size, and the DNA gave D and trimming. This table holds a few hundred thousand clones, approximately 85% found once. Per the germline V gene, CDR1 is MRHNA and CDR2 is SNTAGT. The CDR3 is 14 residues long. V lost 5 bases to trimming and J lost 3 bases; unmatched junction nucleotides: 3. Participants spanned ages about 18 to 95 years and resided in 20 to 30 US areas. Participants reported their clinical history, and cohort assignment relied on those reports. Before they entered the study, exposed participants had met a COVID-19 case within 2 weeks.

This clonotype originated in a woman in her forties or fifties who had been exposed to COVID-19. Sequenced input: PBMCs or T cells enriched from blood (not recorded which). This chain connects TRBV6-4 to TRBJ1-2, with 10 bases identical to TRBD1. The CDR3 loop is CASSPGTGDYGYTF. The CDR3 DNA sequence: TGTGCCAGCAGTCCCGGGACAGGGGACTATGGCTACACCTTC.